The text below deals with one T cell receptor beta chain. Its antigen is currently unknown. The data originate from a study of liver allograft versus peripheral blood T cells. Study information: In transplanted livers, T cell receptor repertoires were compared with those found in the recipients' peripheral blood.

TCRdb processed the reads anew with MiXCR; each CDR3 protein has one entry. The table includes approximately 16,000 distinct CDR3 sequences, approximately 20% detected once. Study conclusions and caveats: A difference was reportedly observed between T cell receptor repertoires inside liver allografts and those in peripheral blood.

Per germline, CDR1 DFQATT and CDR2 SNEGSKA (reference sequence). V was shortened by 0 bases and J by 8 bases, with 20 bases between the two germline ends. The CDR3 has 16 amino acids. The chain is built from TRBV20-1 and TRBJ2-1; D not certain. This receptor was obtained from a human patient who had a liver transplant. Some T cells may be provided by the graft donor. The CDR3, as DNA: TGCAGTGCTAGAGATCTCTCGGCGCAGTGGAAGGATGAGCAGTTCTTC. Translating gives CSARDLSAQWKDEQFF.